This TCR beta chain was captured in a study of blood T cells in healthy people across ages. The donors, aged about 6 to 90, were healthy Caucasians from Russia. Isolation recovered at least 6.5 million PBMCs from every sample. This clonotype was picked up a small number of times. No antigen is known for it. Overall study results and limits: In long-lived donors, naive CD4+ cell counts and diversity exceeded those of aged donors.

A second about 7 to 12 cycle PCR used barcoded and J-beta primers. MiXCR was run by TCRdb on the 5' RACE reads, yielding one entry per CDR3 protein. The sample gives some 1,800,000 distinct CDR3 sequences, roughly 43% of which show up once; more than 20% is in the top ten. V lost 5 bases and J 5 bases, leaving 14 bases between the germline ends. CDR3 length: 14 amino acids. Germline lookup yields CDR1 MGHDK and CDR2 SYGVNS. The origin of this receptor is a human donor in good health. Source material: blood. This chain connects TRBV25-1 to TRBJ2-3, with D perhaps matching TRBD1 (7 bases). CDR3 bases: TGTGCCAGCAGTAAGGAGGGGGCTGTAGATACGCAGTATTTT. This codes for CASSKEGAVDTQYF.